The 32 T cell receptor beta chains reported below all come from one sample, sequenced in a study of cytomegalovirus exposure and HLA in healthy donors. The PCR had 60 Vbeta and 13 Jbeta primers. Data came from immunoSEQ multiplex PCR; TCRdb stores just in-frame clones and leaves some out. The sample contains around 50,000 clones, about four fifths of which appear only once. The sequenced sample consisted of PBMCs. These receptor sequences come from a man aged 35-49 years in good health and CMV-seronegative.

This clone was observed once. The gene calls are TRBV28 and TRBJ2-2; D is perhaps TRBD1 (7 bases). CDR1 MDHEN and CDR2 SYDVKM come from the germline V gene. CDR3 length: 15 amino acids. V shed 10 bases and J shed 2 bases, with 17 bases lying between them. The CDR3 bases are TGTGCCACCCAGGGGGGCCAGGCTAACACCGGGGAGCTGTTTTTT. It yields the protein CATQGGQANTGELFF.

CDR3 sequence: CASRRAEGWNEKLFF. The CDR3 DNA follows: TGTGCCAGCAGGCGGGCCGAGGGATGGAATGAAAAACTGTTTTTT. This chain joins TRBV28 and TRBJ1-4; no clear D. This CDR3 spans 15 amino acids. V lost 6 bases, J lost 5 bases, and 16 bases lay in between. Germline V gene data show CDR1 as MDHEN and CDR2 as SYDVKM.

The gene calls are TRBV27 and TRBJ2-1; the D is unclear. Germline lookup yields CDR1 MNHEY and CDR2 SMNVEV (reference sequence). This CDR3 has 11 residues. Trimming took 7 bases from V and 7 from J, leaving 8 bases between them. CDR3 protein: CASNNGNEQFF. The CDR3 DNA reads as TGTGCCAGCAACAACGGGAATGAGCAGTTCTTC.

The rearrangement uses TRBV30 and TRBJ1-2; no firm D call. V dropped 3 bases and J dropped 4 bases, with 12 bases sitting between them. The CDR3 length is 13 residues. Germline V gene sequence: CDR1 GTSNPN, CDR2 SVGIG (reference sequence). The CDR3 DNA reads TGTGCCTGGAGCCCACCCGGGATCTATGGCTACACCTTC. Protein product: CAWSPPGIYGYTF.

The chain uses TRBV7-2 and TRBJ2-7, with TRBD2 as a possible D gene (7 bases). Trimming cost V 5 bases and J 1 base, with 15 bases left between them. There are 15 residues in the CDR3. CDR1 and CDR2 (germline): SGHTA, FQGNSA. The CDR3 sequence: CASSPDGGPSYEQYF. CDR3 coding DNA: TGTGCCAGCAGCCCCGACGGGGGGCCGTCCTACGAGCAGTACTTC.

The chain uses TRBV10-2 and TRBJ2-7; 11 positions match TRBD1. Germline V lookup: CDR1 WSHSY, CDR2 SAAADI. The CDR3 has 14 amino acids. V dropped 1 base and J dropped 6; count of bases not matched to a gene: 2. The CDR3 nucleotides are TGCGCCAGCAGTGAGTGGACAGGGGGCTCCGAGCAGTACTTC. Amino acid sequence: CASSEWTGGSEQYF.

V gene TRBV7-9 combines with J gene TRBJ2-5; no clear D. V was shortened by 1 base and J by 2 bases, with 8 bases between the two germline ends. The germline CDR1 and CDR2 sequences are SEHNR and FQNEAQ (reference sequence). This CDR3 spans 14 amino acids. The CDR3 protein is CASSLERYQETQYF. CDR3 in DNA: TGTGCCAGCAGCTTAGAGCGTTATCAAGAGACCCAGTACTTC.

The chain uses TRBV7-9 and TRBJ2-7, with a tentative D call TRBD2 (5 bases). V shed 5 bases and J shed 4 bases, with 27 bases lying between them. The CDR3 spans 18 residues. Germline lookup yields CDR1 SEHNR and CDR2 FQNEAQ (reference sequence). The CDR3 coding sequence is TGTGCCAGCAGCCGGGTCAAGTGGGAGCAGCCCTTTACGTACGAGCAGTACTTC. Translation: CASSRVKWEQPFTYEQYF.

V is TRBV14 and J is TRBJ2-2; D is uncertain. The CDR3 runs to 15 residues. Germline-derived CDR1 and CDR2 are SGHDN and FVKESK. V lost 0 bases, J lost 2 bases, and 7 bases lay in between. CDR3 sequence reads: CASSQDSFNTGELFF. CDR3 DNA: TGTGCCAGCAGCCAAGATAGTTTCAACACCGGGGAGCTGTTTTTT.

The gene calls are TRBV5-1 and TRBJ1-1; 8 bases map to TRBD1. V lost 2 bases and J lost 3; bases outside the gene matches: 6. CDR3 size: 15 residues. Looked up from germline, CDR1 is SGHRS and CDR2 is YFSETQ. CDR3 sequence: CASSFTPDRDTEAFF. DNA of the CDR3: TGCGCCAGCAGCTTCACTCCGGACAGGGACACTGAAGCTTTCTTT.

This clone was seen just once. The rearrangement links TRBV5-1 to TRBJ2-2, with 8 bases identical to TRBD2. The CDR3 runs to 13 residues. Trimming took 9 bases from V and 5 from J; bases not matched to a gene: 6. Germline V gives CDR1 SGHRS, CDR2 YFSETQ. CDR3: CATTSGVTGELFF. For the CDR3, the DNA is TGCGCCACTACTAGCGGTGTTACCGGGGAGCTGTTTTTT.

The genes are TRBV30 and TRBJ2-1; 9 bases match TRBD1. This CDR3 contains 15 residues. Germline assignment: CDR1 GTSNPN and CDR2 SVGIG (reference sequence). Losses at the gene ends were 7 bases for V and 3 bases for J; bases not matched to a gene: 10. CDR3 in amino acids: CALNAGQGNYNEQFF. The DNA for the CDR3 is TGTGCCTTGAATGCTGGACAGGGGAACTACAATGAGCAGTTCTTC.

The rearrangement joins TRBV19 to TRBJ1-2; 12 bases align to TRBD1. The germline V gene has CDR1 LNHDA and CDR2 SQIVND (reference sequence). This CDR3 has 16 residues. The ends lost 6 bases at V and 6 bases at J; junction bases unmatched: 11. CDR3 nucleotides: TGTGCCAGTAGCCCCACCGGGACAGGGGGCTTGAATGGCTACACCTTC. Translated: CASSPTGTGGLNGYTF.

J is TRBJ2-1 and V is TRBV14, with 8 nucleotides matching TRBD2. Per the germline V gene, CDR1 is SGHDN and CDR2 is FVKESK. The V gene end was trimmed by 0 bases and the J gene end by 8 bases; junction bases not matched to a gene: 15. The CDR3 spans 18 residues. CDR3 sequence (DNA): TGTGCCAGCAGCCAAGAAATTCGACTAGCGCAAAGGTACGATGAGCAGTTCTTC. This gives the protein CASSQEIRLAQRYDEQFF. The full variable domain, in which reference TRBV14 and TRBJ2-1 provide the parts outside the CDR3, is EAGVTQFPSHSVIEKGQTVTLRCDPISGHDNLYWYRRVMGKEIKFLLHFVKESKQDESGMPNNRFLAERTGGTYSTLKVQPAELEDSGVYFCASSQEIRLAQRYDEQFFGPGTRLTVL.

This rearrangement joins TRBV7-8 to TRBJ1-1; D is possibly TRBD1 (6 bases). The germline gives CDR1 SGHVS, CDR2 FQNEAQ. Trimming removed 1 base at V and 3 bases at J, with 24 bases between. This CDR3 region has 19 residues. CDR3 amino acids: CASSLVIYRELAADTEAFF. The CDR3 coding sequence is TGTGCCAGCAGCTTAGTCATATACAGGGAATTAGCTGCGGACACTGAAGCTTTCTTT.

This clone was observed once. The J gene is TRBJ2-2, the V gene TRBV9, with a possible D match to TRBD1 (7 bases). The ends were cut back, 0 bases at V and 6 bases at J, with 15 bases in the middle. The CDR3 sequence is 16 residues long. Germline CDR1 is SGDLS and CDR2 is YYNGEE. The CDR3 reads CASSVEIAGGSGELFF. For the CDR3, the DNA is TGTGCCAGCAGCGTAGAAATAGCAGGGGGGTCCGGGGAGCTGTTTTTT. The whole variable domain, filled in from reference TRBV9 and TRBJ2-2, reads DSGVTQTPKHLITATGQRVTLRCSPRSGDLSVYWYQQSLDQGLQFLIQYYNGEERAKGNILERFSAQQFPDLHSELNLSSLELGDSALYFCASSVEIAGGSGELFFGEGSRLTVL.

This clone was counted a single time. This sequence joins TRBV5-6 and TRBJ2-5; a possible D gene is TRBD2 (5 bases). Germline CDR1 is SGHDT and CDR2 is YYEEEE. V was pared by 0 bases and J by 2 bases, with 14 bases between. The CDR3 extends over 16 amino acids. The CDR3 loop is CASSLVVSGGQETQYF. Here the CDR3 DNA reads TGTGCCAGCAGCTTGGTCGTTTCTGGAGGACAAGAGACCCAGTACTTC.

The V gene is TRBV18, the J gene TRBJ1-5, with TRBD1 as a possible D gene (5 bases). With 3 bases removed from V and 9 bases from J, the gap between germline ends came to 12 bases. In germline, CDR1 is KGHSH, CDR2 LQKENI. This CDR3 has 13 amino acids. The CDR3 DNA follows: TGTGCCAGCTCACCGACAGTAGACTTGCCCCAGCATTTT. It encodes CASSPTVDLPQHF.

V is TRBV28 and J is TRBJ1-1; TRBD1 matches 7 bases. Germline V gene sequence: CDR1 MDHEN, CDR2 SYDVKM. This CDR3 has 14 residues. The V gene end was trimmed by 3 bases and the J gene end by 3 bases; junction bases not matched to a gene: 4. DNA for the CDR3: TGTGCCAGCAGTTTGACAGGGTTTTACACTGAAGCTTTCTTT. Protein: CASSLTGFYTEAFF.

The chain is built from TRBV28 and TRBJ2-5, with 8 bases lining up with TRBD1. The V segment lost 3 bases and the J segment 0 bases; nucleotides outside the gene matches: 9. The germline V gene has CDR1 MDHEN and CDR2 SYDVKM. The CDR3 runs to 17 residues. The CDR3 protein is CASSFLGTGPYQETQYF. The CDR3 DNA reads as TGTGCCAGCAGTTTTTTGGGGACAGGACCATACCAAGAGACCCAGTACTTC.

The chain is built from TRBV27 and TRBJ1-4, with 7 bases identical to TRBD1. V trimming: 6 bases; J trimming: 4 bases; junction bases outside the gene matches: 8. Per germline, CDR1 MNHEY and CDR2 SMNVEV (reference sequence). The CDR3 extends over 15 amino acids. CDR3 loop: CASRRDRKDNEKLFF. In DNA, the CDR3 is TGTGCCAGCAGGCGGGACAGAAAAGATAATGAAAAACTGTTTTTT.

The chain uses TRBV7-3 and TRBJ2-1, with 7 bases identical to TRBD2. The CDR3 length is 15 residues. The germline gives CDR1 SGHTA, CDR2 FQGTGA. Trimming at V came to 5 bases and at J to 8 bases, leaving 12 bases not matched to a gene. The CDR3, as DNA: TGTGCCAGCAGCCTCCGGACTAGTAAGTTCGATGAGCAGTTCTTC. Its translation is CASSLRTSKFDEQFF. The whole variable domain, filled in from reference TRBV7-3 and TRBJ2-1, reads GAGVSQTPSNKVTEKGKYVELRCDPISGHTALYWYRQSLGQGPEFLIYFQGTGAADDSGLPNDRFFAVRPEGSVSTLKIQRTERGDSAVYLCASSLRTSKFDEQFFGPGTRLTVL.

J is TRBJ1-1 and V is TRBV18, with D perhaps TRBD1 (5 bases). V lost 0 bases to trimming and J lost 2 bases, with 7 bases between them. Germline V gene data show CDR1 as KGHSH and CDR2 as LQKENI. The CDR3 has 14 residues. The CDR3 nucleotides are TGTGCCAGCTCACCACCGGGGGGAAACACTGAAGCTTTCTTT. Its translation: CASSPPGGNTEAFF.

This clone was found a few times. The chain recombines TRBV4-3 with TRBJ1-2; D not resolved. The CDR3 runs to 18 residues. Trimming pared 4 bases from V and 7 bases from J, leaving 28 bases between. From germline, CDR1 is LGHNA and CDR2 YSLEER. The CDR3 sequence is CASSRYDIFGEEARGYTF. CDR3 bases: TGCGCCAGCAGCCGCTACGATATTTTCGGCGAGGAAGCGCGTGGCTACACCTTC.

The chain couples TRBV19 to TRBJ1-1; D possibly corresponds to TRBD1 (5 bases). The CDR3 is made up of 14 amino acids. V lost 6 bases and J lost 6, with 17 bases in between. CDR1 and CDR2 from the germline V gene are LNHDA and SQIVND (reference sequence). The CDR3 bases are TGTGCCAGTAGAACGACAGCGCGAGGAGCTGAAGCTTTCTTT. It is translated as CASRTTARGAEAFF.

The sample holds one count of this clone. This chain uses TRBV7-2 with TRBJ2-5; 8 bases line up with TRBD1. The CDR3 has 15 residues. J was trimmed by 2 bases and V by 5 bases; bases with no gene match: 7. CDR1 is SGHTA and CDR2 is FQGNSA in the germline V gene. CDR3 nucleotide sequence: TGTGCCAGCAGCCTAAACAGGGGGGCTCAAGAGACCCAGTACTTC. Amino acids: CASSLNRGAQETQYF.

This clone was seen a handful of times. The V call is TRBV4-3, the J call TRBJ2-3; 10 nucleotides agree with TRBD2. The CDR3 sequence is 16 residues long. With V trimmed by 2 bases and J by 2 bases, 4 bases remained unmatched. Germline V gene lookup returns CDR1 LGHNA and CDR2 YSLEER. As DNA, the CDR3 is TGCGCCAGCAGCCAACAACTAGCGGGGCTCACAGATACGCAGTATTTT. This gives the protein CASSQQLAGLTDTQYF.

The chain joins TRBV10-2 to TRBJ2-6; the D gene is possibly TRBD1 (6 bases). Trimming took off 6 bases at V and 0 bases at J, with 6 bases between the two ends. The CDR3 covers 14 residues. Germline CDR1 and CDR2: WSHSY and SAAADI. The CDR3 here is CASRDSSGANVLTF. The CDR3 bases are TGCGCCAGCAGGGACAGCTCTGGGGCCAACGTCCTGACTTTC.

This chain connects TRBV7-6 to TRBJ2-7; 9 bases align to TRBD2. Per germline, CDR1 SGHVS and CDR2 FNYEAQ. V gave up 5 bases and J gave up 6 bases; unmatched junction bases: 8. The CDR3 contains 14 residues. The CDR3 loop is CASSHSGLAGEQYF. CDR3 coding DNA: TGTGCCAGCAGCCACTCGGGACTAGCCGGCGAGCAGTACTTC.

The rearrangement joins TRBV28 to TRBJ2-3; tentatively, D is TRBD2 (7 bases). The V and J ends lost 8 bases and 0 bases respectively, with 12 bases between them. The germline V gene has CDR1 MDHEN and CDR2 SYDVKM. The CDR3 loop spans 14 amino acids. CDR3 nucleotides: TGTGCCAGCGGTGGGGGGGCTAGCACAGATACGCAGTATTTT. Translating it yields CASGGGASTDTQYF.

Concerning this clone: Mismatch with germline at one junction end may stem from a read error. The genes are TRBV18 and TRBJ2-6, with 9 bases aligning to TRBD1. Germline V gene data show CDR1 as KGHSH and CDR2 as LQKENI. CDR3 length equals 19 residues. The CDR3 DNA reads as TGTGCCAGCTCAACACCCGAGGGACAGGGCGACTCTGGGGCCAACGTCCTGACTTTC. The encoded protein is CASSTPEGQGDSGANVLTF.

A single count supports this clone. The chain links TRBV19 to TRBJ1-2; D uncertain. CDR1 and CDR2 (germline): LNHDA, SQIVND (reference sequence). The CDR3 totals 15 residues. V was shortened by 4 bases and J by 4 bases, with 16 bases between the two germline ends. The CDR3 here is CASSTPPPRGYGYTF. CDR3 bases: TGTGCCAGTAGTACACCCCCGCCGCGGGGCTATGGCTACACCTTC.